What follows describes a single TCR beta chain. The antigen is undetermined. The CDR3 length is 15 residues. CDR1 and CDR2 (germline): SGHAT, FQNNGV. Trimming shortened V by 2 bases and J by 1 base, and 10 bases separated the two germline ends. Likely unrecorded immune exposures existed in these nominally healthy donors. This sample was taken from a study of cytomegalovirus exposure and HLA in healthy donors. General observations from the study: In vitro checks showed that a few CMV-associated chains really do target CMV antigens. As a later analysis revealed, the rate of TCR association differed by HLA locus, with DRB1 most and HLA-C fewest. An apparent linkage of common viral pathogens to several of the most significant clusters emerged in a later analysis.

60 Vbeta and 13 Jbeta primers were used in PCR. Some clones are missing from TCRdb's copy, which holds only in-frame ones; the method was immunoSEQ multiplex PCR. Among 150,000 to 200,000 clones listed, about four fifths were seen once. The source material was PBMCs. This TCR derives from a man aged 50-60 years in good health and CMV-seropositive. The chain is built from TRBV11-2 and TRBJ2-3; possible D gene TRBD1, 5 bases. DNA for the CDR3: TGTGCCAGCAGCTTAAGAGGACAACGCACAGATACGCAGTATTTT. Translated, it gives CASSLRGQRTDTQYF.